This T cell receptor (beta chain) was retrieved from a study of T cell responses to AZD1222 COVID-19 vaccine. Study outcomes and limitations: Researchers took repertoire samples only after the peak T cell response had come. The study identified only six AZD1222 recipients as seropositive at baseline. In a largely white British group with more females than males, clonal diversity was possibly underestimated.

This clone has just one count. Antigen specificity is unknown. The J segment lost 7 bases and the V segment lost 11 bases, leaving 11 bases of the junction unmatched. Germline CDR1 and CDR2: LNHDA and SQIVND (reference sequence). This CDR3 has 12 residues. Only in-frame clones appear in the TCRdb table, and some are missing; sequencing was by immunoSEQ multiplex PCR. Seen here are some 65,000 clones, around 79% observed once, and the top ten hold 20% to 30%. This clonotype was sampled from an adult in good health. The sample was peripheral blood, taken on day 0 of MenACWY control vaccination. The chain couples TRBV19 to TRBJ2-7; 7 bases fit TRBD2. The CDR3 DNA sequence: TGTGCCTCGGGGGGACGGCCCCAGGAGCAGTACTTC. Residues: CASGGRPQEQYF.